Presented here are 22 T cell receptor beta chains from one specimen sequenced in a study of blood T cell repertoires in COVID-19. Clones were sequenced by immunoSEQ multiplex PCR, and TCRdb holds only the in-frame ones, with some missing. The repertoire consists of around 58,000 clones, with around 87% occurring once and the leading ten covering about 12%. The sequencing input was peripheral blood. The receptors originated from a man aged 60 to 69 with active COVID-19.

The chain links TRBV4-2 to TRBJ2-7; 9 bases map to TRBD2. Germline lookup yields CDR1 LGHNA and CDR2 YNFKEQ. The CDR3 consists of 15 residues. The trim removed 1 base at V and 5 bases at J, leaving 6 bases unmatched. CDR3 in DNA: TGTGCCAGCAGCCAAGCTGGTAGCGGGAGTAACGAGCAGTACTTC. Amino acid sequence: CASSQAGSGSNEQYF.

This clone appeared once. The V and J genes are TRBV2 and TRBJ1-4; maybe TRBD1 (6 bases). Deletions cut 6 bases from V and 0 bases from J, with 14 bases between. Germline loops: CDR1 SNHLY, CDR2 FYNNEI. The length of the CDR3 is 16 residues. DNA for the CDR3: TGTGCCAGCAGCGCAAGGTGGACAGCAACTAATGAAAAACTGTTTTTT. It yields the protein CASSARWTATNEKLFF.

CDR3 sequence (DNA): TGCGCCAGCAGCAGGGAGGGGGCCAACGTCCTGACTTTC. This codes for CASSREGANVLTF. The chain uses TRBV5-1 and TRBJ2-6; tentatively, D is TRBD2 (5 bases). Per germline, CDR1 SGHRS and CDR2 YFSETQ. The CDR3 is 13 amino acids. The ends were cut back, 4 bases at V and 4 bases at J, with 6 bases in the middle.

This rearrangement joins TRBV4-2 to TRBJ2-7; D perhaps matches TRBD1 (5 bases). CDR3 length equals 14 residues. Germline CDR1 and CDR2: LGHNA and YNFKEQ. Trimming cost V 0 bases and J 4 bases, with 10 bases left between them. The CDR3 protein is CASSQEAGKYEQYF. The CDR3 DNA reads TGTGCCAGCAGCCAAGAGGCAGGGAAATACGAGCAGTACTTC.

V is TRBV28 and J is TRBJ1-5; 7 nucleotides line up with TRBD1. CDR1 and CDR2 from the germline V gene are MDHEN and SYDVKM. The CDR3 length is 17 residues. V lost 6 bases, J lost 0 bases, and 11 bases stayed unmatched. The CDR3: CASSYSPGQHSNQPQHF. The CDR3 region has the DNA TGTGCCAGCAGCTATTCCCCGGGACAGCATAGCAATCAGCCCCAGCATTTT.

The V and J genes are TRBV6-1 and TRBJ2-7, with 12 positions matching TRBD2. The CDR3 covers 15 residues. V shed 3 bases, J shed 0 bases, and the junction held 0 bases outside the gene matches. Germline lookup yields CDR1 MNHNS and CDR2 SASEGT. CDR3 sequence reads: CASSETSGSSYEQYF. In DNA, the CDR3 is TGTGCCAGCAGTGAGACTAGCGGGAGCTCCTACGAGCAGTACTTC.

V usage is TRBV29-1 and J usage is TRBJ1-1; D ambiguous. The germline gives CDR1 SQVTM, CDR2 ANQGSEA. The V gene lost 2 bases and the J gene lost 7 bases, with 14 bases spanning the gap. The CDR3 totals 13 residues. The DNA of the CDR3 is TGCAGCGTTGAATGCCCCGAGCACGATGAAGCTTTCTTT. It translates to CSVECPEHDEAFF.

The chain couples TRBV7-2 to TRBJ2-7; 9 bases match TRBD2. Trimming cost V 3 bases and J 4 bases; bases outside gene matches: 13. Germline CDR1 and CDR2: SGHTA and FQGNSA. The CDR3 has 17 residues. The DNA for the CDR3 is TGTGCCAGCAGCTTGTCAGCCGGCGGGGGGGCCAAATACGAGCAGTACTTC. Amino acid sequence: CASSLSAGGGAKYEQYF.

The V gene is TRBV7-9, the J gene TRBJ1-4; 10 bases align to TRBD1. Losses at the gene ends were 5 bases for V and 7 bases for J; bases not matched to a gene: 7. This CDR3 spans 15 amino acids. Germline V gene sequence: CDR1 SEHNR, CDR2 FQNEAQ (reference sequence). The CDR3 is CASSLRQGASEKLFF. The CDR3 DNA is TGTGCCAGCAGCCTAAGACAGGGGGCGAGTGAAAAACTGTTTTTT.

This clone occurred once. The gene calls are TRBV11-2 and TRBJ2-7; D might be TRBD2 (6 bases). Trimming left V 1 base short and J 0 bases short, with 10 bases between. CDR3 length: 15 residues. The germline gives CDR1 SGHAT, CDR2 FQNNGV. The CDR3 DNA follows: TGTGCCAGCAGCTTAGGCCGGGGGAGCTCCTACGAGCAGTACTTC. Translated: CASSLGRGSSYEQYF.

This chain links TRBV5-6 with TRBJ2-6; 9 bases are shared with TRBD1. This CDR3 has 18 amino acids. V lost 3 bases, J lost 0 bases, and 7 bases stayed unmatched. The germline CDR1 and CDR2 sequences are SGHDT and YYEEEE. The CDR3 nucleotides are TGTGCCAGCAGCTCCCCTACAGGGGGCAACTCTGGGGCCAACGTCCTGACTTTC. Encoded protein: CASSSPTGGNSGANVLTF.

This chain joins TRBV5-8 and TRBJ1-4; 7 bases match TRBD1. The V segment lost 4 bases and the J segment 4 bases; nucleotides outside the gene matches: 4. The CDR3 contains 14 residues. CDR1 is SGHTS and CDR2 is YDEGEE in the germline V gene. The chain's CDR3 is CASSKGQHNEKLFF. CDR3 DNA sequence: TGTGCCAGCAGCAAGGGACAGCATAATGAAAAACTGTTTTTT.

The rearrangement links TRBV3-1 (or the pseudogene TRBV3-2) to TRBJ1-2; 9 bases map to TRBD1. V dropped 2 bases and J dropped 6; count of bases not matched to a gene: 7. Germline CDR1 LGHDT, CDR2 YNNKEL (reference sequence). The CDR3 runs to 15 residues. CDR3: CASSQTLTGGNGYTF. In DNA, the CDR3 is TGTGCCAGCAGCCAAACCCTGACAGGGGGGAATGGCTACACCTTC.

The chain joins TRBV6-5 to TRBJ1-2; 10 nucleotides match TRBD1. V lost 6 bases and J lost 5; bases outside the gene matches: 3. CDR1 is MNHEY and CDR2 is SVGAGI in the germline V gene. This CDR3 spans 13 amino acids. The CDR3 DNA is TGTGCCAGCAGGGGGACAGGGGAGTATGGCTACACCTTC. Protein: CASRGTGEYGYTF.

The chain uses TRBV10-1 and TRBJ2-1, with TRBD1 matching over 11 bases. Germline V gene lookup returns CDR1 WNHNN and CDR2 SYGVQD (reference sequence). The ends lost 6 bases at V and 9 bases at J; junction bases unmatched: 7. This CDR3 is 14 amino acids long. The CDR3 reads CASRGQGAGGEQFF. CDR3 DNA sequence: TGCGCCAGCAGAGGACAGGGGGCTGGCGGTGAGCAGTTCTTC.

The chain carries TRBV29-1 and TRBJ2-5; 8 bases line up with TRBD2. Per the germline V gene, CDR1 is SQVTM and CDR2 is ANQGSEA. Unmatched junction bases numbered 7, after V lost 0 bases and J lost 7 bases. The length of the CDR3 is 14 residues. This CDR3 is CSVEDGGRRGTQYF. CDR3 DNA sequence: TGCAGCGTTGAAGACGGCGGGAGGAGAGGGACCCAGTACTTC.

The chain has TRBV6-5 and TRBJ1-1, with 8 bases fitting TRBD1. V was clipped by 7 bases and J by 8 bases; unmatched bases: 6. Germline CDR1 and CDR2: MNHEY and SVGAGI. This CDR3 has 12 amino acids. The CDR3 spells CASTSTGEEAFF. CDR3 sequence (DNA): TGTGCCAGCACTTCGACAGGGGAGGAAGCTTTCTTT.

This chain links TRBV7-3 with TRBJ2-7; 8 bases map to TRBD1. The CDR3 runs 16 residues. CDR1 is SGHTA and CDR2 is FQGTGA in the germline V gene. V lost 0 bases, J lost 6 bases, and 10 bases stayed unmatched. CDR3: CASSLTAGGQRGEQYF. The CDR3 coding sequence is TGTGCCAGCAGCTTAACGGCAGGGGGCCAGAGGGGCGAGCAGTACTTC.

CDR3 region: CASSLGVQGSGSGYTF. The CDR3 DNA reads TGTGCCAGCAGTTTAGGGGTGCAGGGTTCCGGGAGTGGCTACACCTTC. The chain links TRBV28 to TRBJ1-2; D may be TRBD1 (5 bases). Germline V gene data show CDR1 as MDHEN and CDR2 as SYDVKM. The CDR3 length is 16 residues. The V gene lost 2 bases and the J gene lost 7 bases, with 20 bases spanning the gap.

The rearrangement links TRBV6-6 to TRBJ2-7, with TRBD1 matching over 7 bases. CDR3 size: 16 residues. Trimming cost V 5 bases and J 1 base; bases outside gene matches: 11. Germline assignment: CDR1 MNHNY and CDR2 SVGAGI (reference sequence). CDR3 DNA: TGTGCCAGCAGTAAAAACAGGGGAACGACGTCCTACGAGCAGTACTTC. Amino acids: CASSKNRGTTSYEQYF.

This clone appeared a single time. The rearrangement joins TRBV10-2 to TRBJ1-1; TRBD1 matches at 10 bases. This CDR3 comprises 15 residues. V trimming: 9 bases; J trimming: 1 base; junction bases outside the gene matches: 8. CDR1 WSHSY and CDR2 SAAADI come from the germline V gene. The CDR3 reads CARYRDRGTNTEAFF. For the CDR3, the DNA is TGCGCCAGATACCGGGACAGGGGTACGAACACTGAAGCTTTCTTT.

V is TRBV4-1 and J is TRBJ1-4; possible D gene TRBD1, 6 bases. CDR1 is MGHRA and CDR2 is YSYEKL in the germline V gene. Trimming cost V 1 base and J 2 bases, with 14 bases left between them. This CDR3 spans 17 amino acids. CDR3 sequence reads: CASSQAPTGVTNEKLFF. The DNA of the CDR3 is TGCGCCAGCAGCCAAGCCCCGACAGGCGTCACTAATGAAAAACTGTTTTTT.